This T cell receptor (beta chain) stems from a study of Ad26.COV2.S vaccination and SARS-CoV-2 variants. Study findings and constraints: Researchers cautioned that TCR breadth and depth analyses may have underestimated total T cell responses.

With respect to this clone: Its antigen is still unknown. Additional DNA sequences in this sample encode the identical CDR3.

The treatment here: around 19 received Ad26.COV2.S at low or high dose, single or two shots; a few received placebo; per-sample allocation not given. Day 63 after the first injection of vaccine or placebo was the sampling time. Adults aged 18-55 years in Boston included the donor. This table comes from immunoSEQ multiplex PCR, and its TCRdb copy is limited to in-frame clones, with some not included. The sample shows roughly 300,000 clones, 86% of them seen only once. CDR3 length equals 12 residues. Germline CDR1 reads SGDLS; CDR2 reads YYNGEE. V lost 0 bases and J lost 4, with 3 bases in between. The receptor was derived from a person aged 18 to 65 who received the Ad26.COV2.S COVID-19 vaccine or a placebo. The V and J genes are TRBV9 and TRBJ2-3; no definite D call. The sample here was peripheral blood, taken in a trial of Ad26.COV2.S vaccine versus placebo. CDR3 in DNA: TGTGCCAGCAGCGTAGTGGCAGATACGCAGTATTTT. Encoded protein: CASSVVADTQYF.